The 15 T cell receptor beta chains given below trace back to one sample, sequenced in a study of T cells after yellow fever vaccination. TCRdb reprocessed the 5' RACE reads via MiXCR and lists one record per CDR3 protein. The sample has some 120,000 distinct CDR3 sequences; about 16% are singletons. Sequencing used CD8+ T cells sorted from PBMCs, obtained 5 days after the yellow fever booster vaccination. The source of these receptors is a man in his late teens or twenties who received the YFV17D yellow fever vaccine.

Only a few counts were recorded for this clonotype. The DNA of the CDR3 is TGCAGCGTTGAAATATTGCAGGGGGGAGCGCGCACAGATACGCAGTATTTT. Residues: CSVEILQGGARTDTQYF. The chain employs TRBV29-1 and TRBJ2-3; TRBD1 is a possible D gene (7 bases). This CDR3 contains 17 residues. V was trimmed by 2 bases and J by 1 base, leaving 19 bases between them. Germline V gene sequence: CDR1 SQVTM, CDR2 ANQGSEA.

The chain couples TRBV12-3 or TRBV12-4 to TRBJ2-5, with D maybe TRBD2 (6 bases). V was clipped by 7 bases and J by 4 bases, with 13 bases between them. This CDR3 is built from 13 residues. The CDR3 loop is CASTRTNAETQYF. As DNA, the CDR3 is TGTGCCAGCACCAGGACTAACGCAGAGACCCAGTACTTC.

This clonotype was detected only a few times. The chain employs TRBV6-6 and TRBJ2-3; 7 nucleotides line up with TRBD1. CDR1 MNHNY and CDR2 SVGAGI come from the germline V gene (reference sequence). The CDR3 has 13 amino acids. V lost 2 bases to trimming and J lost 5 bases; unmatched junction nucleotides: 1. The chain's CDR3 is CASSYRGLDTQYF. DNA for the CDR3: TGTGCCAGCAGTTACAGGGGGCTAGATACGCAGTATTTT.

This clonotype was detected only a few times. The CDR3 DNA follows: TGTGCCAGCATCGGCGGCCCCTACGAGCAGTACTTC. Encoded protein: CASIGGPYEQYF. V usage is TRBV2 and J usage is TRBJ2-7, with D uncertain. Trimming pared 7 bases from V and 2 bases from J, leaving 9 bases between. The CDR3 spans 12 residues. Germline CDR1 reads SNHLY; CDR2 reads FYNNEI.

This clonotype has only one observation. The rearrangement links TRBV19 to TRBJ1-1, with 10 bases lining up with TRBD1. The germline V gene has CDR1 LNHDA and CDR2 SQIVND (reference sequence). The CDR3 has 14 residues. V was clipped by 4 bases and J by 6 bases; unmatched bases: 5. The CDR3 is CASSTGQGGAEAFF. The CDR3 region has the DNA TGTGCCAGTAGTACAGGACAGGGGGGCGCTGAAGCTTTCTTT.

Only a few counts were recorded for this clonotype. Here the CDR3 reads CASSPIGAEKLFF. The CDR3 region has the DNA TGCGCCAGCAGCCCCATTGGGGCCGAAAAACTGTTTTTT. The chain employs TRBV4-3 and TRBJ1-4; possible D gene TRBD1, 5 bases. The CDR3 runs to 13 residues. V lost 4 bases, J lost 8 bases, and 11 bases lay in between. Germline V lookup: CDR1 LGHNA, CDR2 YSLEER.

This clonotype was detected only a few times. V gene TRBV4-2 combines with J gene TRBJ2-3, with no clear D. Germline V gene sequence: CDR1 LGHNA, CDR2 YNFKEQ. This CDR3 spans 15 amino acids. V lost 0 bases, J lost 3 bases, and 10 bases lay in between. This CDR3 is CASSQEKEGTDTQYF. The CDR3 nucleotides are TGTGCCAGCAGCCAAGAAAAGGAAGGTACAGATACGCAGTATTTT.

The chain is built from TRBV7-9 and TRBJ2-1, with TRBD2 as a possible D gene (5 bases). This CDR3 has 15 residues. Germline-derived CDR1 and CDR2 are SEHNR and FQNEAQ (reference sequence). Trimming took 0 bases from V and 8 from J, leaving 14 bases between them. Here the CDR3 DNA reads TGTGCCAGCAGCTTAGCGGTCGACATGAGGGATGAGCAGTTCTTC. This translates into CASSLAVDMRDEQFF.

This clonotype was counted a few times. The chain is built from TRBV12-3 or TRBV12-4 and TRBJ2-2, with a tentative D call TRBD2 (5 bases). The ends were cut back, 9 bases at V and 6 bases at J, with 11 bases in the middle. The CDR3 loop spans 12 amino acids. The CDR3 DNA is TGTGCCAGTACCCGGCGGGCCGGGGAGCTGTTTTTT. Protein sequence: CASTRRAGELFF.

V is TRBV10-1 and J is TRBJ2-7; the match to TRBD1 covers 8 bases. CDR1 and CDR2 (germline): WNHNN, SYGVQD (reference sequence). The CDR3 consists of 14 residues. V trimming: 4 bases; J trimming: 4 bases; junction bases outside the gene matches: 6. CDR3 coding DNA: TGCGCCAGCAGTGTACCGGGACAGGAGTACGAGCAGTACTTC. Its protein product is CASSVPGQEYEQYF.

The rearrangement joins TRBV20-1 to TRBJ1-6; unclear D gene. CDR1 and CDR2 from the germline V gene are DFQATT and SNEGSKA (reference sequence). CDR3 size: 15 residues. V gave up 0 bases and J gave up 11 bases, with 17 bases separating them. The CDR3 sequence: CSARDREGYYPPLHF. The CDR3 bases are TGCAGTGCTAGAGATCGGGAGGGTTATTATCCACCCCTCCACTTT.

The chain recombines TRBV4-1 with TRBJ1-4; D is perhaps TRBD1 (5 bases). V lost 2 bases and J 5 bases, leaving 12 bases between the germline ends. This CDR3 spans 15 amino acids. The germline V gene encodes CDR1 MGHRA and CDR2 YSYEKL. CDR3 amino acids: CASSQRGNLNEKLFF. CDR3 coding DNA: TGCGCCAGCAGCCAACGGGGCAACCTAAATGAAAAACTGTTTTTT.

This clonotype was counted between two and nine times. V and J are TRBV15 and TRBJ1-1; the D is unclear. Germline V lookup: CDR1 LNHNV, CDR2 YYDKDF (reference sequence). Trimming removed 0 bases at V and 7 bases at J, with 9 bases between. The CDR3 length is 13 residues. The CDR3 DNA sequence: TGTGCCACCAGCAGAGATTCCCGGGATGAAGCTTTCTTT. Its protein is CATSRDSRDEAFF.

This clonotype has ten or more counts. The chain has TRBV4-2 and TRBJ2-7; 13 bases match TRBD2. The junction had 3 bases not matched to a gene; V was cut back by 3 bases and J by 4 bases. The CDR3 contains 15 residues. Germline V CDR1 and CDR2: LGHNA, YNFKEQ. CDR3 sequence reads: CASSQETSGGYEQYF. In DNA, the CDR3 is TGTGCCAGCAGCCAGGAGACTAGCGGGGGGTACGAGCAGTACTTC.

This clonotype was seen repeatedly, ten times or more. This chain connects TRBV7-9 to TRBJ2-1; possible D gene TRBD2, 6 bases. This CDR3 has 14 amino acids. The V gene's germline CDR1 is SEHNR and CDR2 FQNEAQ (reference sequence). Trimming took off 2 bases at V and 10 bases at J, with 15 bases between the two ends. The CDR3, as DNA: TGTGCCAGCAGCTTACCTGGTAAGGAGGGCGAGCAGTTCTTC. Translated: CASSLPGKEGEQFF.